This T cell receptor beta chain derives from a study of vaccination effects on CD4 cells after COVID-19. Before sequencing, viral peptide pools were used by the ViraFEST assay to expand antigen-specific CD4+ T cells. Once cultured for approximately ten days, the cells underwent separation to obtain CD4+ T cells. Vaccination of participants consisted of two doses of either the BNT162b2 or mRNA-1273 vaccine. Remarks on this clone: Its antigen is undetermined.

CDR1 is SGHKS and CDR2 is YYEKEE in the germline V gene (reference sequence). V was trimmed by 4 bases and J by 7 bases, leaving 17 bases between them. The CDR3 has 15 residues. Generated by immunoSEQ multiplex PCR, the TCRdb table keeps only in-frame clones and is missing some. This table holds tens of thousands of clones, approximately 82% found once. The sequence derives from a human donor who received a COVID-19 vaccine. Some clones in this sample may be carry-over from other donors' samples. The sequencing used CD4+ T cells from PBMCs cultured with HCoV-NL63 spike peptides, collected after COVID-19 vaccination. This chain uses TRBV5-5 with TRBJ1-4; D ambiguous. The CDR3 DNA reads TGTGCCAGCAGCCGAGGGCCATATCAAAGTGAAAAACTGTTTTTT. Translation gives CASSRGPYQSEKLFF.